This T cell receptor (beta chain) was identified during a study of blood T cell repertoires in COVID-19. As for the study in general: Acute and convalescent COVID-19 samples came from the United States, Italy and Spain. Nucleic acid was either cDNA or gDNA, and it came from T cells, B-cell-depleted T cells, or PBMCs.

The protocol was immunoSEQ multiplex PCR, while the TCRdb copy is restricted to in-frame clones and leaves out a portion. The sample lists some 80,000 clones; approximately 90% were seen once. The CDR3 contains 15 residues. In germline, CDR1 is KGHDR, CDR2 SFDVKD. The V segment lost 3 bases and the J segment 3 bases; nucleotides outside the gene matches: 7. Sequencing input: peripheral blood. The sequence came from a woman in her fifties or sixties with active or convalescent COVID-19. The gene calls are TRBV24-1 and TRBJ2-7, with TRBD1 matching 7 bases. The CDR3 spells CATSDTGAGSYEQYF. The DNA of the CDR3 is TGTGCCACCAGTGATACAGGGGCAGGGAGCTACGAGCAGTACTTC.